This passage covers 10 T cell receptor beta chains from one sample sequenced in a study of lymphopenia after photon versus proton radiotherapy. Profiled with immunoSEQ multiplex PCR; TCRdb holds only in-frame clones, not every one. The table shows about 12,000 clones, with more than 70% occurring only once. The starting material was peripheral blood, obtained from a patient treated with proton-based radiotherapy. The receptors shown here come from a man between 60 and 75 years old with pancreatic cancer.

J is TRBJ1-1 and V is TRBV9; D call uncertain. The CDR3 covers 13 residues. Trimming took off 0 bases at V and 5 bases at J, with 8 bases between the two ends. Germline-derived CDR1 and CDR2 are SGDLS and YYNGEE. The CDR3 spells CASSVDLGTEAFF. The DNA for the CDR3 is TGTGCCAGCAGCGTAGATCTCGGGACTGAAGCTTTCTTT. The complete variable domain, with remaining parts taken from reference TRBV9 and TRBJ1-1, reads DSGVTQTPKHLITATGQRVTLRCSPRSGDLSVYWYQQSLDQGLQFLIQYYNGEERAKGNILERFSAQQFPDLHSELNLSSLELGDSALYFCASSVDLGTEAFFGQGTRLTVV.

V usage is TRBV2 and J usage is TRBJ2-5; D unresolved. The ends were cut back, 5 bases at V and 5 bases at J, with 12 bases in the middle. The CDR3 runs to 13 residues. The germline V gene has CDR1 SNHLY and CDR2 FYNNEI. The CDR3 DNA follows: TGTGCCAGCAGTCTCTCTCTCCGTGAGACCCAGTACTTC. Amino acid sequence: CASSLSLRETQYF.

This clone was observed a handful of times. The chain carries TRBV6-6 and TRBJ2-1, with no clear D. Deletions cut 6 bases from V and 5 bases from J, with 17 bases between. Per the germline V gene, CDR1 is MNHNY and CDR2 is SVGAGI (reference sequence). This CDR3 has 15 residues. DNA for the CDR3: TGTGCCAGCAGAAACGCCCCCCGTGGGAACAATGAGCAGTTCTTC. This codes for CASRNAPRGNNEQFF.

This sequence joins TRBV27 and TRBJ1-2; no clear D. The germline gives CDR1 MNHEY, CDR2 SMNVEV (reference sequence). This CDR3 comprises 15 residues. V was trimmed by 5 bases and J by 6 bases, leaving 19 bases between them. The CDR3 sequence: CASSPGGVLRDGYTF. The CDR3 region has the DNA TGTGCCAGCAGTCCTGGCGGGGTGCTTCGGGATGGCTACACCTTC.

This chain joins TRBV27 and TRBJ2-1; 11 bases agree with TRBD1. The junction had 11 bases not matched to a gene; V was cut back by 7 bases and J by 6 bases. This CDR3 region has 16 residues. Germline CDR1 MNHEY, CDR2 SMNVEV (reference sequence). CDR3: CASTSIRDRGFNEQFF. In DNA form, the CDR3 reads TGTGCCAGCACCTCCATCCGGGACAGGGGGTTCAATGAGCAGTTCTTC.

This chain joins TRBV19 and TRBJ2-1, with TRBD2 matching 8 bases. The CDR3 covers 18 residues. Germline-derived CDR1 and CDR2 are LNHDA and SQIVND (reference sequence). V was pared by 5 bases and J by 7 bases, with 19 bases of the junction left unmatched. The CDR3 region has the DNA TGTGCCAGTAGTTTATCACTAGCGGCTCTCTTAGGGGGGAATGAGCAGTTCTTC. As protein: CASSLSLAALLGGNEQFF.

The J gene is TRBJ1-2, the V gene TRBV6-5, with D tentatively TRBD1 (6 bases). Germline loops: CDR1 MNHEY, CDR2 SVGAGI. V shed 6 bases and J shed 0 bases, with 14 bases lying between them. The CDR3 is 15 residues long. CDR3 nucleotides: TGTGCCAGCAGAGCCCGGACAGAACCTAACTATGGCTACACCTTC. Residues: CASRARTEPNYGYTF.

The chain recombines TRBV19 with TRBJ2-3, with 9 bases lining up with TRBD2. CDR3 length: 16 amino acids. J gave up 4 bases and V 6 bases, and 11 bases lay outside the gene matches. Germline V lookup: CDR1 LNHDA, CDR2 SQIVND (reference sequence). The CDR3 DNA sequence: TGTGCCAGTAGCCGCACTAGCGGGCGCAGTTCAGATACGCAGTATTTT. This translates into CASSRTSGRSSDTQYF.

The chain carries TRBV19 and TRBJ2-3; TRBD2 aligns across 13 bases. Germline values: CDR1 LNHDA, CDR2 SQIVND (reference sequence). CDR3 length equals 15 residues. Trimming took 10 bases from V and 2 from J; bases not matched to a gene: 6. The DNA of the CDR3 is TGTGCCACTTCGGGACTAGCGGGATACACAGATACGCAGTATTTT. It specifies CATSGLAGYTDTQYF.

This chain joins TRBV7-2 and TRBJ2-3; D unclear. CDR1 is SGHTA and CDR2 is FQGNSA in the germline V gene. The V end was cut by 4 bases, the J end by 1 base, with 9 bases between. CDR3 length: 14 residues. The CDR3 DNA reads TGTGCCAGCAGCTCCTCCCGGGGCACAGATACGCAGTATTTT. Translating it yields CASSSSRGTDTQYF.